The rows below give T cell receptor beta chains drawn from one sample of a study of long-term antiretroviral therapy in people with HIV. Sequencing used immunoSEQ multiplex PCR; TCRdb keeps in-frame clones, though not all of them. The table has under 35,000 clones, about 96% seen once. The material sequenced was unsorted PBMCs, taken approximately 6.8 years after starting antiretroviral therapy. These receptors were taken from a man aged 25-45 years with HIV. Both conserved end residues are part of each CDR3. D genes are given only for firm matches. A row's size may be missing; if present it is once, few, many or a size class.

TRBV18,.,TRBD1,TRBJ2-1,TGTGCCAGCTCACCGTTCGGGACAGGGCAATACAATGAGCAGTTCTTC,CASSPFGTGQYNEQFF
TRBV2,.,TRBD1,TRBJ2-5,TGTGCCAGCAGTGACCCTCTTGGACAGGGTTCGAGTGAGACCCAGTACTTC,CASSDPLGQGSSETQYF
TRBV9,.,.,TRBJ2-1,TGTGCCAGCAGCGTAGAGGCCCGTTGGGGGTCGGTGCAGTTCTTC,CASSVEARWGSVQFF
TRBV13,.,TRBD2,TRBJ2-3,TGTGCCAGCAGCCCCGGACAAAAGAGGACTAGCAACACAGATACGCAGTATTTT,CASSPGQKRTSNTDTQYF
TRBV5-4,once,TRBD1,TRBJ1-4,TGTGCCAGCAGCTTTGACAGGGGGTCGCAACTGTTTTTT,CASSFDRGSQLFF
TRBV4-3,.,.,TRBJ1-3,TGCGCCAGCAGCCAGGGGGGCGCTGGAAACACCATATATTTT,CASSQGGAGNTIYF
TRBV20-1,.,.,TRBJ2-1,TGCAGTGCTAGTACCGGGAGTGAGCAGTTCTTC,CSASTGSEQFF
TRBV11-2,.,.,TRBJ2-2,TGTGCCAGCAGCTTGATAAAGGGACGGCAGAACACCGGGGAGCTGTTTTTT,CASSLIKGRQNTGELFF
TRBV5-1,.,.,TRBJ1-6,TGCGCCAGCAGCTTGGAGGGGAATTCACCCCTCCACTTT,CASSLEGNSPLHF
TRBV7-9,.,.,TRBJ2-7,TGTGCCAGCAGCTTGATGAGCTACGAGCAGTACTTC,CASSLMSYEQYF
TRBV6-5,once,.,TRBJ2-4,TGTGCCAGCAATCAGTACGCAGGAAACATTCAGTACTTC,CASNQYAGNIQYF
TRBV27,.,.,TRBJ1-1,TGTGCCAGCAGTCCCCACACCACGCAGAACACTGAAGCTTTCTTT,CASSPHTTQNTEAFF
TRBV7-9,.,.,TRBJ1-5,TGTGCCAGCAGCTTATGGGGGGTCGGTCAGCCCCAGCATTTT,CASSLWGVGQPQHF
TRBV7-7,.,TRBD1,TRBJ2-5,TGTGCTAGCAGCCCAATGGGACAGGGCGAGACCCAGTACTTC,CASSPMGQGETQYF
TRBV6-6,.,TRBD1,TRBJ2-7,TGTGCCAGTTACAACAGGGGGATCTACGAGCAGTACTTC,CASYNRGIYEQYF
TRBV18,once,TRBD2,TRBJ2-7,TGTGCCAGCTCACCTCTAGCGGGGGTGGAGCAGTACTTC,CASSPLAGVEQYF
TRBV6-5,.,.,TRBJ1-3,TGTGCCAGCAGCCGTCGGGGGGCCATATATTTT,CASSRRGAIYF
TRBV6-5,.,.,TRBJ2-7,TGTGCCAGCAGTTACTCGGGCCAGTGGAGCTCCTACGAGCAGTACTTC,CASSYSGQWSSYEQYF
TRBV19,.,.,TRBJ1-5,TGTGCCAGTAGTATTGTCCACCGGCGCGAGCCCCAGCATTTT,CASSIVHRREPQHF
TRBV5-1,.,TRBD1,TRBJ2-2,TGCGCCAGCCGACTCAGGGGGTACGGGGAGCTGTTTTTT,CASRLRGYGELFF
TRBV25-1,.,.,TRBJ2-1,TGTGCCAGCAGCACACAGGGAGGCGCATACAATGAGCAGTTCTTC,CASSTQGGAYNEQFF
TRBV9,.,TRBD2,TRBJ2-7,TGTGCCAGCAGCCGGGAAGGGGAGGGCGAGCAGTACTTC,CASSREGEGEQYF